This T cell receptor (beta chain) was profiled in a study of blood T cell repertoires in COVID-19 (dated by TCRdb to 2020 to 2021). In the study overall: The collaborator samples originated in the United States, Italy and Spain and spanned the acute and convalescent phases of COVID-19. The material from the prospective study consisted of cDNA or gDNA derived from T cells, B-cell-depleted T cells, or PBMCs. Nearly every sample came with metadata listing a de-identified subject ID, COVID-19 status, age in years and sex. The repertoires were released in a freely available public database meant as a resource for research on the immune response to SARS-CoV-2. The samples were drawn from two sources: the first 160 participants of the ongoing ImmuneRACE study, and some 1,300 subjects contributed by 6 global collaborators. Deeply sampled blood TCRbeta repertoires from subjects exposed to, actively infected with, or recovered from COVID-19 were included in the dataset. Where available, HLA class I and class II types were taken from metadata supplied by the sample provider and were not determined by assay-based typing. Study-level results and caveats: How much clinical and demographic metadata was included differed by source and by participant, and the metadata was provided uncurated.

TCRbeta CDR3 regions were amplified from genomic DNA by means of the immunoSEQ Assay, a bias-controlled multiplex PCR. The original methods were these. Nucleated cell counts per sample were estimated from amplification of reference gene primers within the assay. Sequence reads were collapsed and filtered to measure the absolute abundance of every unique TCRbeta CDR3 rearrangement. For each sample, productive Simpson clonality was calculated as the square root of Simpson's diversity index across productive rearrangements. TCRdb provides this immuneACCESS table in a form limited to in-frame rearrangements. Some clones are lacking; in checked studies, under half of them reflect an unresolved V gene, and why the rest are absent is not known. V and J calls and clone size come straight from that table; D and trimming were deduced from the DNA. The sample profile shows some 200,000 clones; approximately 78% of them were found once. The ten most abundant clones make up under 11% of the sample.

The CDR3, cysteine through phenylalanine, is 15 amino acids long. The DNA shown is the 45-base CDR3, in frame from base 1. From a lookup of the germline V gene, CDR1 and CDR2 are MNHEY and SVGEGT. V is clipped by 0 bases and J by 2 bases, and the sequence between their germline boundaries is 8 bases long. The collaborating institutions used their own protocols to collect whole blood in K2EDTA tubes. For TCRbeta analysis, collaborators shipped samples as frozen whole blood, isolated PBMCs, or DNA extracted from either of those sample types. Note on this clone: The specificity of this receptor is unknown. Base qualities were left out, and no much larger clone turns up one base away.

The source material was peripheral blood. This TCR was sampled from a woman of 80 years or more with acute or convalescent COVID-19. The chain joins TRBV6-2 or TRBV6-3 to TRBJ1-3; possibly the D gene is TRBD1, per 5 matching bases. The CDR3: CASSYSGEAGNTIYF. The nucleotide sequence reads as follows: TGTGCCAGCAGTTACTCGGGGGAGGCTGGAAACACCATATATTTT.